This is a list of T cell receptor beta chains from one sample in a study of T cell responses to AZD1222 COVID-19 vaccine. Assay: immunoSEQ multiplex PCR; the TCRdb copy retains only in-frame clones and omits some. The repertoire holds about 150,000 clones, with roughly 90% as singletons. Specimen: peripheral blood, collected on day 0 of AZD1222 vaccination. The source of these receptors is an adult in good health. The CDR3 runs from the conserved cysteine through the conserved F or W. The D gene is left open where the match is weak. The size of a clone is reported for some rows only, either as once, few or many, or as a class for expanded clones.

TRBV7-9	TRBD2	NA	TRBJ2-1	CASSSSGTSGSKSYNEQFF	TGTGCCAGCAGCTCCTCCGGGACTAGCGGGAGCAAGTCCTACAATGAGCAGTTCTTC
TRBV6-5	TRBD1	NA	TRBJ2-7	CASSRQGSYEQYF	TGTGCCAGCAGTAGACAGGGGAGCTACGAGCAGTACTTC
TRBV18	NA	once	TRBJ1-4	CASSPQAGANEKLFF	TGTGCCAGCTCACCACAGGCAGGGGCTAATGAAAAACTGTTTTTT
TRBV5-4	NA	NA	TRBJ2-3	CASSSDRGADTQYF	TGTGCCAGCAGCTCCGACCGGGGGGCGGATACGCAGTATTTT
TRBV7-2	TRBD1	NA	TRBJ1-4	CASSFRWRQGILFF	TGTGCCAGCAGCTTTCGGTGGAGACAGGGGATACTGTTTTTT
TRBV5-1	NA	NA	TRBJ1-2	CASSPGPASGYTF	TGCGCCAGCAGCCCGGGGCCTGCGTCTGGCTACACCTTC
TRBV4-2	TRBD2	NA	TRBJ2-2	CASSPLFSGGNTGELFF	TGTGCCAGCAGCCCCCTCTTTAGCGGGGGGAACACCGGGGAGCTGTTTTTT
TRBV7-2	NA	NA	TRBJ2-7	CASSLYYEQYF	TGTGCCAGCAGCCTATACTACGAGCAGTACTTC
TRBV7-2	TRBD2	NA	TRBJ2-3	CASSFKFSGSNTQYF	TGTGCCAGCAGCTTCAAGTTTAGCGGGAGCAATACGCAGTATTTT
TRBV4-3	TRBD2	NA	TRBJ2-5	CASSPRGSGRGETQYF	TGCGCCAGCAGCCCCCGAGGTAGCGGGAGAGGGGAGACCCAGTACTTC
TRBV7-2	NA	NA	TRBJ2-2	CASSFFAGGAFGGELFF	TGTGCCAGCAGCTTTTTCGCAGGGGGGGCCTTCGGCGGGGAGCTGTTTTTT
TRBV6-4	TRBD2	NA	TRBJ2-1	CASSDTSSGYNEQFF	TGTGCCAGCAGTGACACGTCTAGCGGATACAATGAGCAGTTCTTC
TRBV6-7	NA	NA	TRBJ1-1	CASSVQQERGAEAFF	TGTGCCAGCAGTGTCCAACAGGAGCGGGGGGCTGAAGCTTTCTTT
TRBV5-4	TRBD1	NA	TRBJ2-7	CASSLRDRVYEQYF	TGTGCCAGCAGCCTCCGGGACAGGGTGTACGAGCAGTACTTC
TRBV7-8	NA	NA	TRBJ2-3	CASSLAPLDFTDTQYF	TGTGCCAGCAGCTTAGCGCCCCTAGATTTCACAGATACGCAGTATTTT
TRBV7-9	NA	NA	TRBJ1-1	CASSLILGQTEAFF	TGTGCCAGCAGCTTAATTCTCGGGCAGACTGAAGCTTTCTTT
TRBV5-4	NA	NA	TRBJ2-1	CASGWGGYNEQFF	TGTGCCAGCGGATGGGGAGGCTACAATGAGCAGTTCTTC
TRBV6-5	NA	NA	TRBJ1-2	CASRRDTIGGYTF	TGTGCCAGCAGACGCGACACCATCGGGGGCTACACCTTC
TRBV13	NA	NA	TRBJ1-1	CASSPPIRASEAFF	TGTGCCAGCAGCCCCCCGATCAGGGCGTCTGAAGCTTTCTTT
TRBV3-1/TRBV3-2	NA	NA	TRBJ2-7	CASSLIGGEQYF	TGTGCCAGCAGCCTAATAGGGGGCGAGCAGTACTTC
TRBV5-8	TRBD1	NA	TRBJ2-7	CASSLIRGQSSYEQYF	TGTGCCAGCAGCTTGATTAGGGGACAGAGCTCCTACGAGCAGTACTTC
TRBV28	TRBD1	NA	TRBJ1-5	CASSPFPRQGLSQPQHF	TGTGCCAGCAGTCCTTTCCCTAGACAGGGCCTAAGTCAGCCCCAGCATTTT
TRBV7-9	NA	NA	TRBJ2-2	CASSLGYGRDTGELFF	TGTGCCAGCAGCTTAGGATATGGGAGAGACACCGGGGAGCTGTTTTTT
TRBV5-1	TRBD2	NA	TRBJ2-1	CASSGPGLAGVEQFF	TGCGCCAGCAGCGGGCCGGGACTAGCGGGGGTGGAGCAGTTCTTC
TRBV10-2	NA	NA	TRBJ2-1	CASSATSRWYTNEQFF	TGCGCCAGCAGTGCCACGTCTAGGTGGTACACGAATGAGCAGTTCTTC
TRBV24-1	TRBD1	NA	TRBJ2-6	CATSAATGPGANVLTF	TGTGCCACCAGTGCAGCGACAGGGCCTGGGGCCAACGTCCTGACTTTC
TRBV6-1	NA	NA	TRBJ1-1	CASSGTENTEAFF	TGTGCCAGCAGTGGCACGGAGAACACTGAAGCTTTCTTT
TRBV7-9	NA	NA	TRBJ2-3	CASSPGGRILTDTQYF	TGTGCCAGCAGCCCCGGCGGAAGGATCCTCACAGATACGCAGTATTTT